This T cell receptor (beta chain) emerged from a study of cytomegalovirus exposure and HLA in healthy donors. On the study more broadly: As released early, the data held about 85 million unique TCRs from HLA-typed donors. Points from the study as a whole: Most subjects' HLA-A and HLA-B alleles were reportedly predicted from TCR beta sequences. In an earlier analysis, about 87% or about 30%: the productive usage of most TCR beta V segments.

All the people who gave samples were healthy bone marrow donors. About this clone: Its antigen is unknown.

Vbeta (60) and Jbeta (13) primers were used in the PCR. Profiled with immunoSEQ multiplex PCR; TCRdb holds only in-frame clones, not every one. The repertoire consists of just over 150,000 clones, with around 84% occurring once and the leading ten covering under 7.5%. The CDR3 consists of 14 residues. Germline CDR1 reads MNHEY; CDR2 reads SMNVEV (reference sequence). J gave up 6 bases and V 4 bases, and 5 bases lay outside the gene matches. The rearrangement joins TRBV27 to TRBJ2-2, with 7 bases matching TRBD1. The TCR originated in a man aged 45-65 years in good health and CMV-seropositive. The source material was PBMCs. CDR3 DNA: TGTGCCAGCAGTTGGGGCCAGGGGGCCGGGGAGCTGTTTTTT. Its translation is CASSWGQGAGELFF.